This TCR beta chain was sequenced for a study of Ad26.COV2.S vaccination and SARS-CoV-2 variants. The treatment here: roughly 19 received Ad26.COV2.S at low or high dose, single or two shots; roughly five received placebo; per-sample allocation not given. Repertoires come from day 63 after the first vaccine or placebo injection. It was an adult aged 18-55 years in Boston who was the donor. TCRdb keeps only in-frame clones here, not all; method: immunoSEQ multiplex PCR. Counted here are about 350,000 clones, 80% to 90% occurring once; the ten biggest clones make up about 3.4%. The starting material was peripheral blood, obtained in a trial of Ad26.COV2.S vaccine versus placebo. This receptor was identified in a person between 18 and 65 years old who received the Ad26.COV2.S COVID-19 vaccine or a placebo.

This CDR3 is CASSHGQAPDGELFF. In DNA form, the CDR3 reads TGCGCCAGCAGCCATGGACAGGCCCCGGACGGGGAGCTGTTTTTT. The V call is TRBV4-3, the J call TRBJ2-2; TRBD1 matches 7 bases. The CDR3 is 15 residues long. The V gene's germline CDR1 is LGHNA and CDR2 YSLEER. The V gene end was trimmed by 3 bases and the J gene end by 7 bases; junction bases not matched to a gene: 8.